The 15 T cell receptor beta chains below were found in one sample sequenced in a study of control samples from healthy donors and cancer patients. Data came from immunoSEQ multiplex PCR; TCRdb stores just in-frame clones and leaves some out. The table includes 120,000 or so clones, about 94% detected once. Sample: blood. Receptor source: a man aged 25 to 45 in good health.

This sequence joins TRBV5-1 and TRBJ2-4; 7 bases map to TRBD1. Germline CDR1 reads SGHRS; CDR2 reads YFSETQ. V was clipped by 3 bases and J by 0 bases; unmatched bases: 12. This CDR3 has 18 amino acids. The CDR3 coding sequence is TGCGCCAGCAGCTCCAAGGACAGGTCGTGGGTAGCCAAAAACATTCAGTACTTC. Translating gives CASSSKDRSWVAKNIQYF.

The chain is built from TRBV6-5 and TRBJ1-3; D uncertain. Per the germline V gene, CDR1 is MNHEY and CDR2 is SVGAGI. This CDR3 is built from 12 residues. The ends were cut back, 6 bases at V and 3 bases at J, with 6 bases in the middle. CDR3 residues: CASRSFGNTIYF. The DNA of the CDR3 is TGTGCCAGCAGAAGCTTTGGAAACACCATATATTTT.

This clone was observed a few times. Other DNA variants within this sample encode the same CDR3. This sequence joins TRBV19 and TRBJ1-1; tentatively, D is TRBD1 (5 bases). The V gene's germline CDR1 is LNHDA and CDR2 SQIVND (reference sequence). The V end was cut by 9 bases, the J end by 1 base, with 6 bases between. The CDR3 extends over 11 amino acids. The CDR3 DNA reads TGTGCCAGCGACAGGAACACTGAAGCTTTCTTT. It is translated as CASDRNTEAFF.

The V call is TRBV14, the J call TRBJ2-3; the D call may be TRBD1 or TRBD2 (7 bases each). V lost 3 bases, J lost 7 bases, and 14 bases lay in between. CDR1 and CDR2 (germline): SGHDN, FVKESK. The CDR3 has 14 amino acids. The CDR3 sequence is CASSQPGGAHTQYF. DNA for the CDR3: TGTGCCAGCAGCCAGCCAGGGGGGGCGCATACGCAGTATTTT.

The J gene is TRBJ2-7, the V gene TRBV18, with 7 positions matching TRBD1. The length of the CDR3 is 13 residues. Germline CDR1 and CDR2: KGHSH and LQKENI. V was pared by 3 bases and J by 6 bases, with 5 bases of the junction left unmatched. The chain's CDR3 is CASSPAAGGEQYF. For the CDR3, the DNA is TGTGCCAGCTCACCGGCCGCAGGGGGCGAGCAGTACTTC.

Only a few counts were recorded for this clone. This chain uses TRBV10-3 with TRBJ2-2, with TRBD1 as a possible D gene (7 bases). V was trimmed by 10 bases and J by 1 base, leaving 19 bases between them. The CDR3 covers 16 residues. The V gene's germline CDR1 is ENHRY and CDR2 SYGVKD. CDR3 in amino acids: CATGQLIGGNTGELFF. The CDR3 coding sequence is TGTGCCACGGGACAGCTAATCGGGGGGAACACCGGGGAGCTGTTTTTT.

The rearrangement uses TRBV7-2 and TRBJ1-2, with D maybe TRBD1 (6 bases). The CDR3 has 13 amino acids. CDR1 SGHTA and CDR2 FQGNSA come from the germline V gene. V lost 2 bases, J lost 2 bases, and 6 bases lay in between. The CDR3 spells CASSLRGNYGYTF. DNA for the CDR3: TGTGCCAGCAGCTTAAGGGGGAACTATGGCTACACCTTC.

The genes are TRBV7-9 and TRBJ2-5, with 9 bases aligning to TRBD1. The J segment lost 3 bases and the V segment lost 5 bases, leaving 1 base of the junction unmatched. Germline V lookup: CDR1 SEHNR, CDR2 FQNEAQ (reference sequence). This CDR3 has 13 residues. The CDR3 DNA follows: TGTGCCAGCAGCGGGGACAGGGAAGAGACCCAGTACTTC. This sequence encodes CASSGDREETQYF.

The V gene is TRBV21-1, the J gene TRBJ2-3; the table assigns TRBD2, which was not confirmed against the DNA. TRBV21-1 is termed a pseudogene. The CDR3 is 17 amino acids. The CDR3 sequence: CASTFTEELGITDTQYF. The CDR3 bases are TGTGCCAGCACCTTTACGGAGGAGCTAGGTATCACAGATACGCAGTATTTT.

The chain carries TRBV5-4 and TRBJ1-5, with D unclear. CDR1 is SGHNT and CDR2 is YYREEE in the germline V gene (reference sequence). This CDR3 region has 14 residues. Trimming shortened V by 4 bases and J by 1 base, and 9 bases separated the two germline ends. The CDR3 is CASSQAGSNQPQHF. The CDR3, as DNA: TGTGCCAGCAGCCAGGCGGGGAGCAATCAGCCCCAGCATTTT. The full variable domain, its missing parts supplied by reference TRBV5-4 and TRBJ1-5, is ETGVTQSPTHLIKTRGQQVTLRCSSQSGHNTVSWYQQALGQGPQFIFQYYREEENGRGNFPPRFSGLQFPNYSSELNVNALELDDSALYLCASSQAGSNQPQHFGDGTRLSIL.

The chain carries TRBV5-4 and TRBJ2-7, with 10 bases that match TRBD2. The CDR3 covers 13 residues. Germline values: CDR1 SGHNT, CDR2 YYREEE (reference sequence). Trimming at V came to 10 bases and at J to 1 base, leaving 5 bases not matched to a gene. DNA for the CDR3: TGTGCCGTCCGGACTAGCGGTTCCTACGAGCAGTACTTC. Translation gives CAVRTSGSYEQYF.

The rearrangement uses TRBV5-1 and TRBJ2-6, with 7 bases lining up with TRBD1. CDR3 size: 17 residues. V gave up 2 bases and J gave up 0 bases; unmatched junction bases: 5. Looked up from germline, CDR1 is SGHRS and CDR2 is YFSETQ. The CDR3 DNA sequence: TGCGCCAGCAGCTTACCGGGACAGTACTCTGGGGCCAACGTCCTGACTTTC. Translation gives CASSLPGQYSGANVLTF.

V gene TRBV6-1 combines with J gene TRBJ1-4; tentative D call: TRBD1 (5 bases). The length of the CDR3 is 14 residues. CDR1 MNHNS and CDR2 SASEGT come from the germline V gene. Deletions cut 1 base from V and 7 bases from J, with 10 bases between. This CDR3 reads CASSEEAGSEKLFF. CDR3 bases: TGTGCCAGCAGTGAAGAGGCAGGGAGTGAAAAACTGTTTTTT.

This chain uses TRBV12-5 with TRBJ1-4; D unclear. V lost 1 base, J lost 5 bases, and 5 bases lay in between. Germline assignment: CDR1 LGHNT and CDR2 FRNRAP. The CDR3 covers 13 residues. CDR3 protein: CASGLGRNEKLFF. For the CDR3, the DNA is TGTGCTAGTGGTTTGGGGCGAAATGAAAAACTGTTTTTT.

The chain links TRBV30 to TRBJ1-4, with D hard to call. The V and J ends lost 6 bases and 8 bases respectively, with 16 bases between them. The CDR3 covers 13 residues. The germline gives CDR1 GTSNPN, CDR2 SVGIG (reference sequence). The CDR3 coding sequence is TGTGCCTGTCGGCCCCTTTTGAGAGAAAAACTGTTTTTT. Protein sequence: CACRPLLREKLFF.